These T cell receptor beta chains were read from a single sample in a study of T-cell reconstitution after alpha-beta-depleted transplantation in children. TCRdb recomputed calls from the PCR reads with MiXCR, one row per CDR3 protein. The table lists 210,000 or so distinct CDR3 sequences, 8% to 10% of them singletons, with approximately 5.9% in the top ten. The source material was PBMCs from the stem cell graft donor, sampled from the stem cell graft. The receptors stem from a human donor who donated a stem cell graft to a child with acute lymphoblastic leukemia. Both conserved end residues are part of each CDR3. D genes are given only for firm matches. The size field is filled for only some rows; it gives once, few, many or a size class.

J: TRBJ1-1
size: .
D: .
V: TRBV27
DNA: TGTGTCAGCATGCAGGGGAACACTGAAGCTTTCTTT
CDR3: CVSMQGNTEAFF

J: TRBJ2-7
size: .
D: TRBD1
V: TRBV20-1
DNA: TGCAGTGCTAGTATTGGACAGGGATCCGACGAGCAGTACTTC
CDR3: CSASIGQGSDEQYF

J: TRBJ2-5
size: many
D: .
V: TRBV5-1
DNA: TGCGCCAGCAGCTTAAAAGAGACCCAGTACTTC
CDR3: CASSLKETQYF

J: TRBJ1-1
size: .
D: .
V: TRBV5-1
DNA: TGCGCCAGCAGCTTGTACAGCATGAACACTGAAGCTTTCTTT
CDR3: CASSLYSMNTEAFF

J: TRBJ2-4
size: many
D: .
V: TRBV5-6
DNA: TGTGCCAGCAGCCCGGGACGCTTTGGTCAGTACTTC
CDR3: CASSPGRFGQYF

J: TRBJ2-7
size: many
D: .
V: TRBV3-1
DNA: TGTGCCAGCCGACTCGGGACAAGCGAGCAGTACTTC
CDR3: CASRLGTSEQYF

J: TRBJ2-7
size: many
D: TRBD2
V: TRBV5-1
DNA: TGCGCCAGCAGCTTCGGGGGGACGACCTACGAGCAGTACTTC
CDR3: CASSFGGTTYEQYF

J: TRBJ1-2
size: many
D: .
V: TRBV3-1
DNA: TGTGCCAGCAGCCGACGGGCCTATGGCTACACCTTC
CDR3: CASSRRAYGYTF

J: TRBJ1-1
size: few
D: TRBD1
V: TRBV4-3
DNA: TGCGCCAGCAGCCAAGAAAAGGGACAGGGGTTGCGTGAAGCTTTCTTT
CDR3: CASSQEKGQGLREAFF

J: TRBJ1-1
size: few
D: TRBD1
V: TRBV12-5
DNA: TGTGCTAGTGGTCTACGGACAGGCCCCTTTGTAGCTTTCTTT
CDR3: CASGLRTGPFVAFF

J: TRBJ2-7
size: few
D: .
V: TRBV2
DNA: TGTGCCAGCAGCGAGGACGGGTACGAGCAGTACTTC
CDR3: CASSEDGYEQYF

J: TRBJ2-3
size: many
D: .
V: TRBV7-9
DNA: TGTGCCAGCAGCTTCCGACAGGCTTCTAGCACAGATACGCAGTATTTT
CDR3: CASSFRQASSTDTQYF

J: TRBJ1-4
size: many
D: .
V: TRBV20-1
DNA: TGCAGTGCTCAAGGGACTGCTCAGGCAACTAATGAAAAACTGTTTTTT
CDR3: CSAQGTAQATNEKLFF

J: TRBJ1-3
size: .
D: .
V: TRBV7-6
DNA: TGTGCCAGCAGCGGTCGCGGAGGGGCTGGAAACACCATATATTTT
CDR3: CASSGRGGAGNTIYF

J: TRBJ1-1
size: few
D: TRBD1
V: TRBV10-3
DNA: TGTGCCATGCGATCCGGGACAGGGGCCTACACTGAAGCTTTCTTT
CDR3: CAMRSGTGAYTEAFF

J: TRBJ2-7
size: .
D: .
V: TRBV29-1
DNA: TGCAGCGTTGAAGTTAGCTCGGACCCCTACGAGCAGTACTTC
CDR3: CSVEVSSDPYEQYF

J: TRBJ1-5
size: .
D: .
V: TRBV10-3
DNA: TGTGCCATCAGTGGGTCCAGGTCAGGGGATAGTCAGCCCCAGCATTTT
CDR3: CAISGSRSGDSQPQHF

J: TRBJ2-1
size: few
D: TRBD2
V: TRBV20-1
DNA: TGCAGTGCGCCGGGGGGGCCTGCTGTCATCTCCTACAATGAGCAGTTCTTC
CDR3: CSAPGGPAVISYNEQFF

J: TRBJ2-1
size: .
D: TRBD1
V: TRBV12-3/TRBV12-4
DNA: TGTGCCAGCAGTTCCGACCCGGGACAGGGTATGAATGAGCAGTTCTTC
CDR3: CASSSDPGQGMNEQFF

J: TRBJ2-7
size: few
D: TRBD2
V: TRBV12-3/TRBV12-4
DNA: TGTGCCAGCAGTTCCAATTATGCGGGGGGGTCCTCCTACGAGCAGTACTTC
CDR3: CASSSNYAGGSSYEQYF

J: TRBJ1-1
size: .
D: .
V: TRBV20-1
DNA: TGCAGTGCCCGAACGGGGGATCCATGGCCCACTGAAGCTTTCTTT
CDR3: CSARTGDPWPTEAFF

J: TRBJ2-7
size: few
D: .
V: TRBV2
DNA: TGTGCCAGCAGTGAATCCCCGACGGTAGCCTACGAGCAGTACTTC
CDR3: CASSESPTVAYEQYF

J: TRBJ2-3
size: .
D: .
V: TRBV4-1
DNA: TGCGCCAGCAGCCAAGATGCGTGGAATACGCAGTATTTT
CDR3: CASSQDAWNTQYF

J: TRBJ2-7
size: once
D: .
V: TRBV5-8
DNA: TGTGCCAGCAGCTTGTGGCAGGGCACCTACGAGCAGTACTTC
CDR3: CASSLWQGTYEQYF

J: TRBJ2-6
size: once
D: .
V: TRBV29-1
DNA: TGCAGCGTTGTTGGGACCGTGACCGCTGGGGCCAACGTCCTGACTTTC
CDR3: CSVVGTVTAGANVLTF

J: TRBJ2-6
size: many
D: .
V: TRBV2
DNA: TGTGCCAGCAGACGTGGACCTGGGGCCAACGTCCTGACTTTC
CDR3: CASRRGPGANVLTF

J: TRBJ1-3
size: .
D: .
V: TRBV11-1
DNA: TGTGCCAGCAGCTTAGCCAGGGATGACACCATATATTTT
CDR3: CASSLARDDTIYF

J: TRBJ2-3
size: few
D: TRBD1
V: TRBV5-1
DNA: TGCGCCAGCCTCGCAGGGGGTGGCACAGATACGCAGTATTTT
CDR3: CASLAGGGTDTQYF

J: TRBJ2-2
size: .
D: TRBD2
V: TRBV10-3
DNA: TGTGCCATCAGAAAGACTAGCGCGAACACCGGGGAGCTGTTTTTT
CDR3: CAIRKTSANTGELFF

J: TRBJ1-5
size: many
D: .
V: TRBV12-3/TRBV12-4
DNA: TGTGCCAGCAGCAAAGTCATGAGCAATCAGCCCCAGCATTTT
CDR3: CASSKVMSNQPQHF

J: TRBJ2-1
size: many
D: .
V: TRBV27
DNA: TGTGCCAGCGGAAAGAGCCACCGAGGCGGCAATGAGCAGTTCTTC
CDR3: CASGKSHRGGNEQFF

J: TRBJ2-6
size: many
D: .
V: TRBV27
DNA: TGTGCCAGCAGTCCGGGATCTGGGGCCAACGTCCTGACTTTC
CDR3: CASSPGSGANVLTF

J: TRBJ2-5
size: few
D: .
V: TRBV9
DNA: TGTGCCAGCAGCGTATACGGGGGCGCAAAAGAGACCCAGTACTTC
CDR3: CASSVYGGAKETQYF

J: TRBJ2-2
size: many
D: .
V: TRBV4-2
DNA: TGTGCCAGCAGCCAAGGTGCAGGCCGGGAGCTGTTTTTT
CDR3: CASSQGAGRELFF

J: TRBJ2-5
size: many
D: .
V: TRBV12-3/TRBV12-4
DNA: TGTGCCAGCAGTTCCCCCCCAGAGCAAGAGACCCAGTACTTC
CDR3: CASSSPPEQETQYF

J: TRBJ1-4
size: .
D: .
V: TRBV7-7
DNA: TGTGCCAGCGCAAGGGCCCGTAATGAAAAACTGTTTTTT
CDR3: CASARARNEKLFF

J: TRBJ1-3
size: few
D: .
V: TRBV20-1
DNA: TGCAGTGCTAGTGTTAACTCTGGAAACACCATATATTTT
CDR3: CSASVNSGNTIYF

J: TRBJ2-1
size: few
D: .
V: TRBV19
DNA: TGTGCCGTAGGGCGGTACAATGAGCAGTTCTTC
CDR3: CAVGRYNEQFF